This T cell receptor (beta chain) stems from a study of tissue T cells after allogeneic stem cell transplantation. Overall study: Enrolled prospectively were adult allogeneic hematopoietic cell transplant recipients whose graft-versus-host disease was steroid-refractory. Graft-versus-host disease patients received grafts, several unmodified and three CD34-selected to deplete T cells. Whole-study results and caveats: Alloreactivity or antigen specificity of tissue TCRs was not determined; some clones might be host cells.

In germline, CDR1 is SNHLY, CDR2 FYNNEI. Trimming removed 6 bases from V and 3 bases from J, with 10 bases in between. This CDR3 has 13 amino acids. TCRdb keeps only in-frame clones here, not all; method: immunoSEQ multiplex PCR. Among just over 25,000 clones listed, roughly nine tenths were seen once. About this clone: Its antigen is unidentified.

This receptor was identified in a male donor aged 60 or over who later had graft-versus-host disease after an allogeneic stem cell transplant. The chain combines TRBV2 with TRBJ2-3; tentative D call: TRBD2 (6 bases). Source: blood, taken before transplantation. This chain's CDR3 is CASRPRGTDTQYF. CDR3 DNA: TGTGCCAGCAGACCACGGGGGACAGATACGCAGTATTTT.